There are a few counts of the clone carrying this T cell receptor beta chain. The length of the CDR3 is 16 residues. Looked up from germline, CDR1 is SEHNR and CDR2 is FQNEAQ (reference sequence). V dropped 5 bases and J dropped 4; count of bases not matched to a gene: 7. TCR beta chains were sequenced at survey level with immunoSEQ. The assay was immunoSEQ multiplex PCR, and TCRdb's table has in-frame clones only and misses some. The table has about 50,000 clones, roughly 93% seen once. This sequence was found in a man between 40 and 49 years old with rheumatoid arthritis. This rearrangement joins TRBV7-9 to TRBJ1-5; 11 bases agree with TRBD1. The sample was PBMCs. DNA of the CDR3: TGTGCCAGCAGCCCATCGGGGACAGGGGGAAATCAGCCCCAGCATTTT. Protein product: CASSPSGTGGNQPQHF.